The 16 T cell receptor beta chains reported below all come from one sample, sequenced in a study of blood T cell repertoires in COVID-19. Profiled with immunoSEQ multiplex PCR; TCRdb holds only in-frame clones, not every one. The data contain about 210,000 clones, 80% to 90% of them singletons. Sequenced input: PBMCs or T cells enriched from blood (not recorded which). These receptors came from a middle-aged man who had recovered from COVID-19.

This clone was recorded only once. This chain links TRBV7-9 with TRBJ2-3; 8 positions match TRBD2. V was clipped by 4 bases and J by 0 bases; unmatched bases: 9. The CDR3 has 17 amino acids. Per germline, CDR1 SEHNR and CDR2 FQNEAQ (reference sequence). The CDR3 bases are TGTGCCAGCAGCTCTCCTACTAGCGGCGCTAGCACAGATACGCAGTATTTT. Protein sequence: CASSSPTSGASTDTQYF. Filled out from reference TRBV7-9 and TRBJ2-3, the complete variable domain reads DTGVSQNPRHKITKRGQNVTFRCDPISEHNRLYWYRQTLGQGPEFLTYFQNEAQLEKSRLLSDRFSAERPKGSFSTLEIQRTEQGDSAMYLCASSSPTSGASTDTQYFGPGTRLTVL.

The V call is TRBV11-2, the J call TRBJ1-2; TRBD1 agrees at 8 bases. Germline CDR1 reads SGHAT; CDR2 reads FQNNGV. The CDR3 has 13 residues. J was trimmed by 8 bases and V by 3 bases; bases with no gene match: 5. Written as DNA, the CDR3 is TGTGCCAGCAGCTTGCAGGGGACAGGAGGCTACACCTTC. This translates into CASSLQGTGGYTF.

The chain employs TRBV7-8 and TRBJ1-2; possibly TRBD1 for D (5 bases). The CDR3 is made up of 17 amino acids. V was cut by 5 bases and J by 3 bases, with 22 bases left in between. Germline V gene lookup returns CDR1 SGHVS and CDR2 FQNEAQ. The CDR3 is CASSQASMGGTYYGYTF. The CDR3 nucleotides read TGTGCCAGCAGCCAAGCTTCCATGGGGGGTACATACTATGGCTACACCTTC.

This clone showed up just once. The gene calls are TRBV4-1 and TRBJ1-3; D not resolved. Trimming left V 0 bases short and J 4 bases short, with 13 bases between. Germline lookup yields CDR1 MGHRA and CDR2 YSYEKL. CDR3 length: 16 amino acids. CDR3 protein: CASSQDGQVLGNTIYF. The DNA of the CDR3 is TGCGCCAGCAGCCAAGATGGGCAGGTATTGGGAAACACCATATATTTT.

This chain links TRBV19 with TRBJ2-4; D is ambiguous. CDR1 and CDR2 from the germline V gene are LNHDA and SQIVND (reference sequence). V was pared by 5 bases and J by 3 bases, with 14 bases between. There are 15 residues in the CDR3. CDR3 nucleotides: TGTGCCAGTAGTTATCTCGGGTATGGCAAAAACATTCAGTACTTC. Translating gives CASSYLGYGKNIQYF.

The V gene is TRBV11-2, the J gene TRBJ2-7; a weak D match, TRBD2 (6 bases). This CDR3 comprises 18 residues. V was pared by 2 bases and J by 0 bases, with 20 bases between. CDR1 SGHAT and CDR2 FQNNGV come from the germline V gene. The DNA for the CDR3 is TGTGCCAGCAGCTTATTGCCTAGTAGCGGAGGAAGCTCCTACGAGCAGTACTTC. The encoded protein is CASSLLPSSGGSSYEQYF.

The chain uses TRBV24-1 and TRBJ2-1; 9 nucleotides match TRBD2. The germline V gene has CDR1 KGHDR and CDR2 SFDVKD. CDR3 length: 18 residues. Germline trimming cut 1 base from V and 0 bases from J; bases unmatched to any gene: 6. The CDR3 sequence: CATSDFGSGSSSYNEQFF. The CDR3 nucleotides are TGTGCCACCAGTGATTTCGGTAGCGGGAGTAGCTCCTACAATGAGCAGTTCTTC.

The chain joins TRBV18 to TRBJ1-1, with 9 bases identical to TRBD1. The CDR3 is 16 residues long. From germline, CDR1 is KGHSH and CDR2 LQKENI. V shed 4 bases and J 2 bases; nucleotides not matched to a gene: 8. This CDR3 is CASSQQGASYNTEAFF. The CDR3 DNA reads TGTGCCAGCTCACAACAGGGGGCGTCCTATAACACTGAAGCTTTCTTT.

V and J are TRBV15 and TRBJ1-5; perhaps TRBD1 as D (6 bases). V was clipped by 3 bases and J by 3 bases, with 12 bases between them. The CDR3 spans 15 residues. Germline V CDR1 and CDR2: LNHNV, YYDKDF (reference sequence). CDR3 coding DNA: TGTGCCACCAGCAGGGAACAGGGTCTCAATCAGCCCCAGCATTTT. Its translation: CATSREQGLNQPQHF. Together with reference TRBV15 and TRBJ1-5, the CDR3 gives the full variable domain: DAMVIQNPRYQVTQFGKPVTLSCSQTLNHNVMYWYQQKSSQAPKLLFHYYDKDFNNEADTPDNFQSRRPNTSFCFLDIRSPGLGDTAMYLCATSREQGLNQPQHFGDGTRLSIL.

In DNA, the CDR3 is TGTGCCAGCTCACCTTCGGGAAATTGGTTCGGGACTGAAGCTTTCTTT. As protein: CASSPSGNWFGTEAFF. The chain joins TRBV18 to TRBJ1-1; D not certain. Between the trimmed V and J ends, which lost 3 bases and 5 bases, there was a span of 19 bases. Germline-derived CDR1 and CDR2 are KGHSH and LQKENI. The CDR3 consists of 16 residues.

With regard to this clone: One end of the junction does not line up with germline, which may come from a read error. The chain links TRBV3-1 (or the pseudogene TRBV3-2) to TRBJ1-1; D remains unclear. CDR1 is LGHDT and CDR2 is YNNKEL in the germline V gene (reference sequence). CDR3 size: 13 residues. In DNA, the CDR3 is TGTGCCAGCAGCCCCTTGAGGAACCCTGAAGCTTTCTTT. Translation: CASSPLRNPEAFF.

V and J are TRBV7-2 and TRBJ1-1, with TRBD1 identical over 9 bases. CDR1 SGHTA and CDR2 FQGNSA come from the germline V gene. V lost 6 bases and J lost 5; bases outside the gene matches: 7. The CDR3 has 14 amino acids. For the CDR3, the DNA is TGTGCCAGCAGGGGACAGGGACGGGGGACTGAAGCTTTCTTT. Translated, it gives CASRGQGRGTEAFF.

J is TRBJ1-2 and V is TRBV2, with 7 positions matching TRBD1. Trimming took 6 bases from V and 1 from J; bases not matched to a gene: 2. Germline V gives CDR1 SNHLY, CDR2 FYNNEI. CDR3 length: 13 residues. DNA of the CDR3: TGTGCCAGCAGGTGGGACAGTAACTATGGCTACACCTTC. Its protein product is CASRWDSNYGYTF.

The V and J genes are TRBV10-3 and TRBJ1-3; TRBD1 might be the D (5 bases). Looked up from germline, CDR1 is ENHRY and CDR2 is SYGVKD. The length of the CDR3 is 13 residues. V gave up 8 bases and J gave up 2 bases, with 10 bases separating them. The CDR3 loop is CAISGGTGNTIYF. The DNA of the CDR3 is TGTGCCATCTCCGGGGGAACTGGAAACACCATATATTTT.

This clone appeared once. The chain links TRBV5-1 to TRBJ2-1, with 11 positions matching TRBD2. Germline CDR1 is SGHRS and CDR2 is YFSETQ. V lost 4 bases to trimming and J lost 6 bases; unmatched junction nucleotides: 9. The CDR3 is made up of 16 amino acids. The CDR3 DNA is TGCGCCAGCAGCCAAGGGAATAGCGGGGGGGCCAATGAGCAGTTCTTC. As protein: CASSQGNSGGANEQFF.

J is TRBJ2-7 and V is TRBV7-3; 8 positions match TRBD1. The CDR3 loop spans 15 amino acids. V was pared by 3 bases and J by 4 bases, with 8 bases of the junction left unmatched. Germline-derived CDR1 and CDR2 are SGHTA and FQGTGA. CDR3: CASSLAGQGGYEQYF. The CDR3 DNA reads as TGTGCCAGCAGCTTGGCCGGACAGGGTGGTTACGAGCAGTACTTC.